The present T cell receptor (beta chain) was sequenced within a study of control samples from healthy donors and cancer patients (dated by TCRdb to between 2020 and 2021). Worth noting for this clone: The antigen it binds to is not known. Base qualities are not provided; no much larger clone lies one nucleotide away. Other DNA sequences in this specimen translate into the identical CDR3.

The germline V gene sets CDR1 to SGHRS and CDR2 to YFSETQ. CDR3 length: 11 amino acids, cysteine to phenylalanine. CDR3 DNA is the only sequence kept; it has 33 bases, read in frame from the first base. V gives up 1 base and J gives up 5 bases, and the segment between their germline ends measures 3 bases. Libraries were constructed by the immunoSEQ multiplex PCR assay. TCRdb re-hosts the immuneACCESS table, in-frame sequences only. Its copies lack some clones; in the studies checked, an unresolved V gene accounts for under half of them, and the cause for the rest is not known. The sample data list under 80,000 clones, and about 87% of these were observed just once. Around 30% of the sample is taken by the ten largest.

The chain couples TRBV5-1 to TRBJ2-5; the D gene remains uncertain. This receptor was obtained from a middle-aged man in good health. Material: blood. The sequenced DNA is TGCGCCAGCAGCTTGAAGGAGACCCAGTACTTC. The resulting protein is CASSLKETQYF.